This T cell receptor (beta chain) was observed in a study of cytomegalovirus exposure and HLA in healthy donors. Study outcomes and limitations: In an earlier analysis, in about 530 donors, most V segments appeared productive either ~90% or ~30% of the time. The authors assumed roughly uniform sequencing depth across donors for presence/absence analyses.

This CDR3 is 16 amino acids long. Trimming took 5 bases from V and 5 from J; bases not matched to a gene: 12. Looked up from germline, CDR1 is LNHDA and CDR2 is SQIVND (reference sequence). As to this clone: What it recognizes is unknown.

The PCR had 60 Vbeta and 13 Jbeta primers. Sequencing was performed with immunoSEQ multiplex PCR; in TCRdb, only in-frame clones are kept and a portion is missing. The profile covers around 180,000 clones, with approximately 80% appearing a single time and less than 1.1% taken by the ten largest. This chain joins TRBV19 and TRBJ1-1; TRBD1 matches at 9 bases. The receptor was isolated from a woman aged 40 to 55 in good health and CMV-seronegative. Sequencing was done on a sample of PBMCs. The CDR3 sequence: CASSYNRGRPETEAFF. DNA of the CDR3: TGTGCCAGTAGTTATAACAGGGGGCGCCCGGAGACTGAAGCTTTCTTT.